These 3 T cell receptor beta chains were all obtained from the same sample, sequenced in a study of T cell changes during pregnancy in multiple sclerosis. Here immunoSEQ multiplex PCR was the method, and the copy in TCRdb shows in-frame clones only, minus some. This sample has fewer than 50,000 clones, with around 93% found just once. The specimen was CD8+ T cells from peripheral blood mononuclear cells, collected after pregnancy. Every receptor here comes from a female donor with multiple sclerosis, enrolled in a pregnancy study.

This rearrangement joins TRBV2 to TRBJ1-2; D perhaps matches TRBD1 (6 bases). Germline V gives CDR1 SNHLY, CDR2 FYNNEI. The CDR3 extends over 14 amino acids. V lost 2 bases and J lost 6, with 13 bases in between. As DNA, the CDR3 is TGTGCCAGCAGTGAAAGTCGGGGGGCTCATGGCTACACCTTC. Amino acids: CASSESRGAHGYTF.

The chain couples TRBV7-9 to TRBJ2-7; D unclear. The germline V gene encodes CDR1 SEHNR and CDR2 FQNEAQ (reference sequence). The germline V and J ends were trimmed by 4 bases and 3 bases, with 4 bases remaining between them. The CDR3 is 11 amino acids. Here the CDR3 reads CASSYNYEQYF. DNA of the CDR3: TGTGCCAGCAGCTACAACTACGAGCAGTACTTC.

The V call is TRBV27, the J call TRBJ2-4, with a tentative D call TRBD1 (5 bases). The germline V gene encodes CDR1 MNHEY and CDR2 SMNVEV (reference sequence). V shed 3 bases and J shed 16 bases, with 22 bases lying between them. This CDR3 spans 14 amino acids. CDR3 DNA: TGTGCCAGCAGTTTGTCTCAGGGCGTCTCCCCATCTTACTTC. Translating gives CASSLSQGVSPSYF.